These 19 T cell receptor beta chains were all obtained from the same sample, sequenced in a study of CD8+CD57+ T cells in acquired aplastic anemia. The TCR beta profiling, which covered VDJ combination and CDR3 sequence, was carried out using genomic DNA as the template. Each CDR3 protein is one row after TCRdb ran MiXCR on the reads. The sample contains about 210,000 distinct CDR3 sequences, 34% of which appear only once. Sample: sorted CD4+, CD8+, or CD8+CD57+ T cells (not recorded which) from PBMCs. The receptors here all came from a human donor in good health, serving as a control.

This clonotype came up many times. The chain couples TRBV10-3 to TRBJ2-3; no clear D gene. The CDR3 spans 12 residues. Trimming took 6 bases from V and 4 from J, leaving 8 bases between them. Germline-derived CDR1 and CDR2 are ENHRY and SYGVKD. The CDR3 coding sequence is TGTGCCATCAGGGGTGGATCAGATACGCAGTATTTT. Its translation: CAIRGGSDTQYF.

CDR3 region: CASSSPGYNEQFF. CDR3 in DNA: TGTGCCAGCAGTTCTCCAGGGTACAATGAGCAGTTCTTC. V gene TRBV6-6 combines with J gene TRBJ2-1; TRBD1 is a possible D gene (5 bases). The CDR3 has 13 amino acids. Trimming shortened V by 4 bases and J by 4 bases, and 8 bases separated the two germline ends. The germline V gene has CDR1 MNHNY and CDR2 SVGAGI (reference sequence).

This clonotype was recorded many times. The rearrangement uses TRBV24-1 and TRBJ2-1; 14 bases fit TRBD2. This CDR3 is 16 amino acids long. From germline, CDR1 is KGHDR and CDR2 SFDVKD. Unmatched junction bases numbered 8, after V lost 5 bases and J lost 9 bases. This CDR3 is CATSAGGTSGSFEQFF. The CDR3 DNA reads as TGTGCCACCAGTGCCGGGGGGACTAGCGGGAGTTTTGAGCAGTTCTTC.

This chain connects TRBV4-2 to TRBJ2-1; 10 bases map to TRBD2. Germline trimming cut 6 bases from V and 6 bases from J; bases unmatched to any gene: 8. This CDR3 is 15 amino acids long. The germline gives CDR1 LGHNA, CDR2 YNFKEQ. The CDR3 sequence: CASRRAGGLGNEQFF. CDR3 in DNA: TGTGCCAGCAGGCGAGCGGGAGGGCTGGGCAATGAGCAGTTCTTC.

The chain combines TRBV3-1 with TRBJ1-5; D is uncertain. Germline loops: CDR1 LGHDT, CDR2 YNNKEL (reference sequence). V gave up 4 bases and J gave up 3 bases, with 22 bases separating them. CDR3 length: 18 residues. The CDR3 region has the DNA TGTGCCAGCAGCCTGCCACTTAACATCGCCAAAGACAATCAGCCCCAGCATTTT. Translated: CASSLPLNIAKDNQPQHF.

This clonotype was observed many times. V is TRBV2 and J is TRBJ2-7, with TRBD2 as a possible D gene (7 bases). The CDR3 length is 14 residues. Trimming took 6 bases from V and 2 from J, leaving 14 bases between them. The germline V gene has CDR1 SNHLY and CDR2 FYNNEI. CDR3 DNA sequence: TGTGCCAGCAGAAAAGGGGGGGGAACCTACGAGCAGTACTTC. Amino acids: CASRKGGGTYEQYF.

This clonotype was picked up a small number of times. The V and J genes are TRBV12-3 or TRBV12-4 and TRBJ1-1; D ambiguous. Trimming removed 3 bases at V and 0 bases at J, with 8 bases between. The CDR3 totals 14 residues. The CDR3 spells CASSLQILNTEAFF. The CDR3, as DNA: TGTGCCAGCAGTTTGCAGATCTTGAACACTGAAGCTTTCTTT.

This clonotype has at least ten counts. This chain joins TRBV9 and TRBJ2-7; D is perhaps TRBD1 (5 bases). Germline V gene data show CDR1 as SGDLS and CDR2 as YYNGEE. The CDR3 contains 17 residues. Trimming removed 4 bases at V and 4 bases at J, with 24 bases between. Written as DNA, the CDR3 is TGTGCCAGCAGCCCTACGGGCGTGGCAGGGCGAGTTTACGAGCAGTACTTC. It specifies CASSPTGVAGRVYEQYF. Supplemented by reference TRBV9 and TRBJ2-7, the full variable domain reads DSGVTQTPKHLITATGQRVTLRCSPRSGDLSVYWYQQSLDQGLQFLIQYYNGEERAKGNILERFSAQQFPDLHSELNLSSLELGDSALYFCASSPTGVAGRVYEQYFGPGTRLTVT.

This clonotype came up many times. This sequence joins TRBV20-1 and TRBJ1-3; TRBD1 aligns across 8 bases. The CDR3 sequence is 14 residues long. Germline lookup yields CDR1 DFQATT and CDR2 SNEGSKA (reference sequence). V dropped 7 bases and J dropped 3; count of bases not matched to a gene: 8. CDR3 nucleotides: TGCAGTGTTCAGGGGGCTAAAGGTGGAAACACCATATATTTT. It specifies CSVQGAKGGNTIYF.

Of note for this clonotype: This is likely a read error, given that the CDR3 carries no conserved phenylalanine or tryptophan at its end. The DNA is omitted, as the CDR3 cannot be located on it reliably, and the CDR3 follows TCRdb's listing. V gene TRBV12-3 or TRBV12-4 combines with J gene TRBJ2-5; TRBD2 was called by the table and not checked on the DNA. The CDR3 spans 10 residues, counting both ends. CDR3 residues: CASTPHPWTS.

Ten or more counts support this clonotype. This rearrangement joins TRBV20-1 to TRBJ2-5; D may be TRBD1 (6 bases). Germline CDR1 reads DFQATT; CDR2 reads SNEGSKA (reference sequence). V was pared by 0 bases and J by 1 base, with 12 bases between. The CDR3 is made up of 15 amino acids. The CDR3 here is CSARDPGQIQETQYF. The CDR3 DNA follows: TGCAGTGCTAGAGACCCAGGACAGATCCAAGAGACCCAGTACTTC.

Ten or more counts support this clonotype. The V gene is TRBV20-1, the J gene TRBJ2-3, with a weak D call TRBD2 (5 bases). CDR3 length equals 14 residues. Germline loops: CDR1 DFQATT, CDR2 SNEGSKA (reference sequence). Trimming left V 1 base short and J 2 bases short, with 10 bases between. CDR3 loop: CSARGWGDTDTQYF. The CDR3 region has the DNA TGCAGTGCTAGAGGATGGGGAGACACAGATACGCAGTATTTT.

The chain carries TRBV5-1 and TRBJ2-2, with no clear D. The ends were cut back, 1 base at V and 1 base at J, with 8 bases in the middle. This CDR3 region has 15 residues. CDR1 SGHRS and CDR2 YFSETQ come from the germline V gene. The CDR3 protein is CASSLYWRNTGELFF. The CDR3, as DNA: TGCGCCAGCAGCTTGTATTGGCGGAACACCGGGGAGCTGTTTTTT.

The chain joins TRBV18 to TRBJ2-7; 7 bases are shared with TRBD1. Trimming at V came to 6 bases and at J to 7 bases, leaving 12 bases not matched to a gene. This CDR3 has 14 residues. Germline V gene sequence: CDR1 KGHSH, CDR2 LQKENI. The CDR3 loop is CASSLGTAAREQYF. The DNA of the CDR3 is TGTGCCAGCTCGCTAGGGACAGCGGCTCGGGAGCAGTACTTC.

The V call is TRBV11-1, the J call TRBJ1-3; 8 nucleotides agree with TRBD1. V lost 6 bases and J lost 8; bases outside the gene matches: 24. The germline V gene has CDR1 SGHAT and CDR2 FQDESV (reference sequence). This CDR3 region has 19 residues. The CDR3 spells CASRLPFGGTGPAFHTIYF. DNA of the CDR3: TGTGCCAGCAGGCTACCTTTTGGGGGGACAGGCCCGGCGTTCCACACCATATATTTT.

This clonotype was seen a few times. V and J are TRBV6-1 and TRBJ2-7, with 9 bases lining up with TRBD2. V shed 2 bases, J shed 7 bases, and the junction held 9 bases outside the gene matches. Germline CDR1 MNHNS, CDR2 SASEGT. The CDR3 runs 15 residues. The CDR3 is CASSEPGLASKEQYF. In DNA, the CDR3 is TGTGCCAGCAGTGAACCGGGACTAGCATCGAAAGAGCAGTACTTC.

The sample holds many counts of this clonotype. The chain has TRBV7-9 and TRBJ1-4; D uncertain. CDR1 SEHNR and CDR2 FQNEAQ come from the germline V gene (reference sequence). V lost 1 base, J lost 0 bases, and 9 bases lay in between. The length of the CDR3 is 16 residues. This CDR3 reads CASSLGQLTTNEKLFF. The CDR3 DNA sequence: TGTGCCAGCAGCTTAGGGCAGCTCACAACTAATGAAAAACTGTTTTTT. Supplemented by reference TRBV7-9 and TRBJ1-4, the full variable domain reads DTGVSQNPRHKITKRGQNVTFRCDPISEHNRLYWYRQTLGQGPEFLTYFQNEAQLEKSRLLSDRFSAERPKGSFSTLEIQRTEQGDSAMYLCASSLGQLTTNEKLFFGSGTQLSVL.

The chain links TRBV29-1 to TRBJ1-1; no reliable D call. CDR1 is SQVTM, CDR2 ANQGSEA, per germline. The V end was cut by 6 bases, the J end by 3 bases, with 5 bases between. This CDR3 is 10 amino acids long. This CDR3 is CSVGDTEAFF. In DNA, the CDR3 is TGCAGCGTCGGAGACACTGAAGCTTTCTTT.

The rearrangement links TRBV19 to TRBJ2-5; TRBD2 agrees at 8 bases. The CDR3 consists of 16 residues. The V gene end was trimmed by 9 bases and the J gene end by 5 bases; junction bases not matched to a gene: 17. CDR1 LNHDA and CDR2 SQIVND come from the germline V gene (reference sequence). DNA of the CDR3: TGTGCCAGCGGATACACGGGACTAGTGGTGGGGGAGACCCAGTACTTC. This translates into CASGYTGLVVGETQYF.